The sequence of this T cell receptor beta chain was determined in a study of blood T cell repertoires in COVID-19 (dated by TCRdb to 2019 to 2021). Background for the entire study: Samples from collaborators originated in the United States, Italy and Spain and spanned both the acute and convalescent phases of COVID-19. The prospective study material was composed of cDNA or gDNA derived from T cells, B-cell-depleted T cells, or PBMCs. Subjects who had been exposed to COVID-19, were actively infected with it, or had recovered from it provided the deeply sampled blood TCRbeta repertoires that made up the dataset. The repertoires were released in a freely available public database intended as a resource for research on the immune response to SARS-CoV-2. The samples were drawn from the first 160 participants of the ongoing ImmuneRACE study and from under 1,500 subjects provided by 6 global collaborators. Sample metadata almost always included a de-identified subject ID, COVID-19 status, age in years and sex. HLA class I and class II types, where available, came from metadata supplied by the sample provider rather than from assay-based typing.

As for this clone: This clone's antigen is unknown. One base away there is no much larger clone; base qualities are not given. Other DNA sequences of this sample code for an identical CDR3.

The immunoSEQ Assay, a bias-controlled multiplex PCR, was used to amplify TCRbeta CDR3 regions from genomic DNA. The paper's data handling went like this. The number of nucleated cells in each sample was estimated from the amplification of reference gene primers within the assay. To quantify the absolute abundance of each unique TCRbeta CDR3 rearrangement, sequence reads were collapsed and filtered. For each sample, productive Simpson clonality was calculated by taking the square root of Simpson's diversity index across productive rearrangements. This immuneACCESS table, as held by TCRdb, lists in-frame sequences with V and J called but not all clones. Of the missing ones, under half trace to an unresolved V gene in checked studies; the others have no known cause. The V and J calls and clone size are taken from that table; D and trimming were inferred from the DNA. This sample comprises under 200,000 clones, approximately 85% of them detected only once. The top ten hold about 9.4% of the sample.

The collaborating institutions used their own protocols to collect whole blood in K2EDTA tubes. Collaborator samples were shipped for TCRbeta analysis as frozen whole blood, isolated PBMCs, or DNA extracted from either sample type. The full study reports these points: Clinical and demographic metadata were provided uncurated, with the amount varying by source and participant.

CDR1 and CDR2 were assigned from the germline V gene (reference sequence) as SSHAT and FNYEAQ. The CDR3 numbers 13 residues from cysteine through phenylalanine. Left in the record is the CDR3 DNA by itself, 39 bases read in frame from the first base. Here V drops 5 bases and J drops 6 bases, and the junction holds 6 bases not matched to any gene. The rearrangement combines TRBV7-7 with TRBJ2-7; the central 8 bases match TRBD1. The TCR was taken from a woman aged 80 or older with acute or convalescent COVID-19. What was sequenced was peripheral blood. The nucleotide sequence reads as follows: TGTGCCAGCAGCCCCGGACAGGGAGGCGAGCAGTACTTC. Translated, it reads CASSPGQGGEQYF.